Each of the 21 T cell receptor beta chains below was sequenced from the same sample in a study of T-cell reconstitution after alpha-beta-depleted transplantation in children. Unique molecular identifiers were incorporated into the prepared TCRbeta library. TCRdb itself ran the PCR reads through MiXCR, one entry per CDR3 protein. The data hold some 220,000 distinct CDR3 sequences, with about a tenth observed a single time. This sample comprised PBMCs from the stem cell graft donor, obtained from the stem cell graft. Receptors were obtained from a human donor who donated a stem cell graft to a child with acute lymphoblastic leukemia.

This sequence joins TRBV20-1 and TRBJ2-4; 12 bases map to TRBD2. V lost 3 bases to trimming and J lost 0 bases; unmatched junction nucleotides: 9. Germline CDR1 is DFQATT and CDR2 is SNEGSKA (reference sequence). This CDR3 has 18 residues. This CDR3 is CSARGTLAGGIAKNIQYF. CDR3 DNA sequence: TGCAGTGCTAGGGGTACGCTAGCGGGGGGGATAGCCAAAAACATTCAGTACTTC.

The chain couples TRBV20-1 to TRBJ1-2, with TRBD1 matching over 8 bases. The CDR3 contains 16 residues. With 6 bases clipped from V and 1 base from J, the junction kept 13 bases outside the gene matches. Germline lookup yields CDR1 DFQATT and CDR2 SNEGSKA (reference sequence). The CDR3 coding sequence is TGCAGTGCAGCGAGGGGACAGGAGACTTATAACTATGGCTACACCTTC. Translated: CSAARGQETYNYGYTF.

The chain carries TRBV11-1 and TRBJ1-1, with D hard to call. The CDR3 is 19 residues long. Deletions cut 0 bases from V and 4 bases from J, with 24 bases between. CDR1 is SGHAT and CDR2 is FQDESV in the germline V gene (reference sequence). The CDR3 here is CASSLALGLGNRKLTEAFF. The CDR3 region has the DNA TGTGCCAGCAGCTTAGCGCTTGGATTAGGTAACAGAAAACTCACTGAAGCTTTCTTT.

This clonotype was detected a few times. This chain joins TRBV6-1 and TRBJ2-1; the D is unclear. V lost 11 bases to trimming and J lost 0 bases, with 17 bases between them. Germline V CDR1 and CDR2: MNHNS, SASEGT. This CDR3 contains 15 residues. The CDR3 reads CAGRTGCGSYNEQFF. CDR3 DNA: TGTGCCGGACGAACCGGGTGCGGCTCCTACAATGAGCAGTTCTTC.

The CDR3 DNA sequence: TGTGCCAGCAGCTTAAAGGTTCTTGGCTACACCTTC. This codes for CASSLKVLGYTF. V and J are TRBV2 and TRBJ1-2; D unresolved. The length of the CDR3 is 12 residues. Germline CDR1 reads SNHLY; CDR2 reads FYNNEI. Trimming left V 6 bases short and J 7 bases short, with 12 bases between.

In its sample, this clonotype was seen a few times. This chain connects TRBV4-1 to TRBJ2-3, with TRBD2 identical over 8 bases. The V gene end was trimmed by 0 bases and the J gene end by 4 bases; junction bases not matched to a gene: 3. The CDR3 covers 15 residues. Germline-derived CDR1 and CDR2 are MGHRA and YSYEKL. The CDR3 loop is CASSQDPAGADTQYF. CDR3 coding DNA: TGCGCCAGCAGCCAAGATCCAGCGGGGGCAGATACGCAGTATTTT.

This clonotype occurred a few times. The chain couples TRBV20-1 to TRBJ2-3, with 11 bases aligning to TRBD2. Germline V CDR1 and CDR2: DFQATT, SNEGSKA (reference sequence). The CDR3 has 15 residues. With 3 bases clipped from V and 5 bases from J, the junction kept 7 bases outside the gene matches. Here the CDR3 reads CSASWGTSGQDTQYF. The CDR3 nucleotides are TGCAGTGCTAGTTGGGGGACTAGCGGACAAGATACGCAGTATTTT.

The chain uses TRBV5-1 and TRBJ2-7; possible D gene TRBD2, 6 bases. CDR3 length: 15 residues. The ends were cut back, 0 bases at V and 0 bases at J, with 10 bases in the middle. The germline V gene encodes CDR1 SGHRS and CDR2 YFSETQ. The CDR3 coding sequence is TGCGCCAGCAGCTTGGGGGCCGGGAGCTCCTACGAGCAGTACTTC. Its translation: CASSLGAGSSYEQYF.

This clonotype has at least ten counts. The gene calls are TRBV7-9 and TRBJ2-1; a weak D match, TRBD2 (6 bases). Trimming took off 5 bases at V and 6 bases at J, with 17 bases between the two ends. CDR1 and CDR2 from the germline V gene are SEHNR and FQNEAQ (reference sequence). The CDR3 covers 15 residues. The CDR3 DNA reads as TGTGCCAGCAGCACGGGGCTAGCGACGGCCAATGAGCAGTTCTTC. Translated, it gives CASSTGLATANEQFF.

The CDR3, as DNA: TGCAGTGCGCCCATCCTTCCGGGACAGAACTATGGCTACACCTTC. This encodes CSAPILPGQNYGYTF. The rearrangement links TRBV20-1 to TRBJ1-2, with 7 nucleotides matching TRBD1. V shed 6 bases, J shed 2 bases, and the junction held 12 bases outside the gene matches. Germline lookup yields CDR1 DFQATT and CDR2 SNEGSKA (reference sequence). This CDR3 contains 15 residues.

The sample holds a few counts of this clonotype. The chain couples TRBV5-1 to TRBJ2-3; possible D gene TRBD1, 5 bases. The V and J ends lost 3 bases and 1 base respectively, with 15 bases between them. Germline CDR1 and CDR2: SGHRS and YFSETQ. This CDR3 contains 16 residues. The CDR3 nucleotides are TGCGCCAGCAGCTCTTGGCAGGGTGTCGGCACAGATACGCAGTATTTT. Protein: CASSSWQGVGTDTQYF.

The chain has TRBV12-3 or TRBV12-4 and TRBJ1-5; possibly TRBD1 for D (5 bases). This CDR3 is 16 amino acids long. V shed 2 bases and J shed 2 bases, with 13 bases lying between them. CDR3 nucleotides: TGTGCCAGCAGTTTAATTATGGGGCAGCGCAATCAGCCCCAGCATTTT. It is translated as CASSLIMGQRNQPQHF.

This chain links TRBV6-5 with TRBJ2-1; the D is unclear. CDR1 is MNHEY and CDR2 is SVGAGI in the germline V gene. Trimming removed 4 bases at V and 6 bases at J, with 13 bases between. The CDR3 sequence is 14 residues long. CDR3 sequence (DNA): TGTGCCAGCAGTTTCCTTTCGGGTGCCAATGAGCAGTTCTTC. Amino acid sequence: CASSFLSGANEQFF.

This clonotype was seen a few times. This chain connects TRBV19 to TRBJ1-2; D possibly corresponds to TRBD1 (6 bases). Germline V gives CDR1 LNHDA, CDR2 SQIVND (reference sequence). The CDR3 totals 15 residues. V was cut by 3 bases and J by 2 bases, with 13 bases left in between. This chain's CDR3 is CASSIAGAANYGYTF. The CDR3 bases are TGTGCCAGTAGTATCGCGGGGGCGGCGAACTATGGCTACACCTTC.

This clonotype was recorded at least ten times. The chain links TRBV5-1 to TRBJ2-2; the D gene is possibly TRBD1 (5 bases). CDR1 SGHRS and CDR2 YFSETQ come from the germline V gene. CDR3 length: 15 amino acids. V was shortened by 0 bases and J by 1 base, with 7 bases between the two germline ends. CDR3 sequence: CASSLVGQNTGELFF. The DNA of the CDR3 is TGCGCCAGCAGCTTGGTAGGACAGAACACCGGGGAGCTGTTTTTT.

This clonotype was observed at least ten times. The chain couples TRBV5-1 to TRBJ2-5, with D possibly matching TRBD1 (6 bases). CDR1 is SGHRS, CDR2 YFSETQ, per germline. CDR3 length: 14 amino acids. The V gene lost 0 bases and the J gene lost 2 bases, with 8 bases spanning the gap. CDR3 in amino acids: CASSLGQAQETQYF. DNA for the CDR3: TGCGCCAGCAGCTTGGGACAGGCTCAAGAGACCCAGTACTTC. The whole variable domain, remainder taken from reference TRBV5-1 and TRBJ2-5, is KAGVTQTPRYLIKTRGQQVTLSCSPISGHRSVSWYQQTPGQGLQFLFEYFSETQRNKGNFPGRFSGRQFSNSRSEMNVSTLELGDSALYLCASSLGQAQETQYFGPGTRLLVL.

This clonotype was recorded a few times. The chain links TRBV5-1 to TRBJ1-1; 7 bases are a match to TRBD1. Germline CDR1 is SGHRS and CDR2 is YFSETQ. This CDR3 is 15 amino acids long. V lost 4 bases, J lost 5 bases, and 11 bases stayed unmatched. The CDR3 spells CASSLEQGVYTEAFF. CDR3 sequence (DNA): TGCGCCAGCAGCCTCGAGCAGGGGGTATATACTGAAGCTTTCTTT.

The rearrangement uses TRBV7-2 and TRBJ1-1; 11 bases agree with TRBD1. CDR1 and CDR2 (germline): SGHTA, FQGNSA. The trim removed 1 base at V and 5 bases at J, leaving 6 bases unmatched. The CDR3 contains 16 residues. CDR3 protein: CASSLVGTGGKTEAFF. CDR3 DNA: TGTGCCAGCAGCTTAGTAGGGACAGGGGGAAAGACTGAAGCTTTCTTT. The whole variable domain, remainder taken from reference TRBV7-2 and TRBJ1-1, is GAGVSQSPSNKVTEKGKDVELRCDPISGHTALYWYRQSLGQGLEFLIYFQGNSAPDKSGLPSDRFSAERTGGSVSTLTIQRTQQEDSAVYLCASSLVGTGGKTEAFFGQGTRLTVV.

This clonotype was observed a handful of times. V usage is TRBV19 and J usage is TRBJ2-1; 11 bases fit TRBD2. The germline gives CDR1 LNHDA, CDR2 SQIVND (reference sequence). V shed 6 bases and J 8 bases; nucleotides not matched to a gene: 6. The CDR3 is made up of 14 amino acids. The chain's CDR3 is CASRAGLAADEQFF. DNA of the CDR3: TGTGCCAGTAGAGCGGGACTAGCGGCGGATGAGCAGTTCTTC.

This chain connects TRBV12-3 or TRBV12-4 to TRBJ1-1; weak D call: TRBD1 (5 bases). This CDR3 has 15 amino acids. V lost 5 bases, J lost 1 base, and 14 bases lay in between. CDR3 DNA sequence: TGTGCCAGCAGTCCTGCGACAGCGGGGAACACTGAAGCTTTCTTT. Its protein is CASSPATAGNTEAFF.

This clonotype was observed a few times. CDR3 sequence: CSAIHGAAPGEQYF. CDR3 DNA: TGCAGTGCTATCCACGGAGCGGCCCCAGGGGAGCAGTACTTC. The V call is TRBV20-1, the J call TRBJ2-7; D tentatively fits TRBD1 or TRBD2 (5 bases each). Trimming shortened V by 4 bases and J by 7 bases, and 20 bases separated the two germline ends. The CDR3 is 14 amino acids. Germline V gene data show CDR1 as DFQATT and CDR2 as SNEGSKA (reference sequence).